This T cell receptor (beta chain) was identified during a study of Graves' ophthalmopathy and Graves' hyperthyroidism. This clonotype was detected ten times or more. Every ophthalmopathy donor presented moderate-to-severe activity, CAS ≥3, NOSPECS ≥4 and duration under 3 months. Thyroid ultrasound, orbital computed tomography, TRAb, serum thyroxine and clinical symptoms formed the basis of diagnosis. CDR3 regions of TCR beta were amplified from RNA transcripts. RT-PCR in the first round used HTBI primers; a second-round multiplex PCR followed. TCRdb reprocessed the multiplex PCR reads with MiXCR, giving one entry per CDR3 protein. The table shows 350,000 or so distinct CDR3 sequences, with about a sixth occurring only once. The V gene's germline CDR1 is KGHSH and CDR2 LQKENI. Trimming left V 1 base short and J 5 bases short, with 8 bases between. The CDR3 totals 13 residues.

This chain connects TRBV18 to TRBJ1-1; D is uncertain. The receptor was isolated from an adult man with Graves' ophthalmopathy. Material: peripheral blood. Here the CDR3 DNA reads TGTGCCAGCTCACCACTAGAACGGACTGAAGCTTTCTTT. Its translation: CASSPLERTEAFF.